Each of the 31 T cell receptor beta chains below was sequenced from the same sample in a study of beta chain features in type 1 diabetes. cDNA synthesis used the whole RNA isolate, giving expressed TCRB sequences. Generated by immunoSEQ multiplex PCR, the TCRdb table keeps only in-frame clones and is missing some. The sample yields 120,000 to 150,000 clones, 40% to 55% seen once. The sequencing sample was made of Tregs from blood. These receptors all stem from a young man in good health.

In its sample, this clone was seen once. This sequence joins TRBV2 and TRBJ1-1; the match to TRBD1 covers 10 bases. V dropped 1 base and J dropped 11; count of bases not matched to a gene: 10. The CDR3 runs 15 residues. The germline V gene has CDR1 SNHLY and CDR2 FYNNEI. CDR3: CASSEGLRQGASAFF. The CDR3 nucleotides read TGTGCCAGCAGTGAAGGGCTCCGACAGGGGGCATCGGCTTTCTTT.

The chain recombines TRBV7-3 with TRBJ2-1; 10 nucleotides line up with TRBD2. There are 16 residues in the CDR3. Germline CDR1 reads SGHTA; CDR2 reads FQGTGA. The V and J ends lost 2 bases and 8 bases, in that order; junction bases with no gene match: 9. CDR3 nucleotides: TGTGCCAGCAGCTTACTAGCGGGAGCGTCTTTGTATGAGCAGTTCTTC. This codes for CASSLLAGASLYEQFF.

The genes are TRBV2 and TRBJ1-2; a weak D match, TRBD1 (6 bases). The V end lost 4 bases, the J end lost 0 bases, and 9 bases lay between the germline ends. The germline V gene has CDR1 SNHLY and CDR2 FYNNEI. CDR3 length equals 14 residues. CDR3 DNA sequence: TGTGCCAGCAGTGTCTACAGGGCTAACTATGGCTACACCTTC. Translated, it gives CASSVYRANYGYTF.

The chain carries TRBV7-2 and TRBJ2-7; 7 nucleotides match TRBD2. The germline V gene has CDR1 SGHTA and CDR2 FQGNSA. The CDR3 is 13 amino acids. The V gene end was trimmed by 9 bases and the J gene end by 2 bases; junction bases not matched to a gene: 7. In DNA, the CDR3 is TGTGCCAGTGGGAGGCGGGAGACCTACGAGCAGTACTTC. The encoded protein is CASGRRETYEQYF.

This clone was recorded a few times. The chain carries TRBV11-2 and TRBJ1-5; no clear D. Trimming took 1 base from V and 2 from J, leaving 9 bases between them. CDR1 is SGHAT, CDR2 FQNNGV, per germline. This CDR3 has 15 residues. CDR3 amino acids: CASSLGPEGNQPQHF. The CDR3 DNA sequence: TGTGCCAGCAGCTTAGGTCCGGAGGGCAATCAGCCCCAGCATTTT.

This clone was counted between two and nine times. CDR3 region: CASSLDAVSDYEQYF. The CDR3 coding sequence is TGCGCCAGCAGCTTGGATGCGGTCTCCGACTACGAGCAGTACTTC. The genes are TRBV5-1 and TRBJ2-7; the D is unclear. Per the germline V gene, CDR1 is SGHRS and CDR2 is YFSETQ. The V and J ends lost 0 bases and 3 bases respectively, with 13 bases between them. The CDR3 has 15 residues.

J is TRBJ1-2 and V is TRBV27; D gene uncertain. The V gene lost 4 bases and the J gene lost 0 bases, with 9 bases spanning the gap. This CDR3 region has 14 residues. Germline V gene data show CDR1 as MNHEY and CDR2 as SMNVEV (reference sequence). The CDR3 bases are TGTGCCAGCAGTTGGGCAAGTACTAACTATGGCTACACCTTC. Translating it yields CASSWASTNYGYTF.

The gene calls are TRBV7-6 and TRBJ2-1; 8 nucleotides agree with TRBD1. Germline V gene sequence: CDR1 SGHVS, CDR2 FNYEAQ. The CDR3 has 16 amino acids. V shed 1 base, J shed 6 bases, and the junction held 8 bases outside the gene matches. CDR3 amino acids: CASSLETGAPRNEQFF. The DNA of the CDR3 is TGTGCCAGCAGCTTAGAGACAGGGGCCCCCCGCAATGAGCAGTTCTTC.

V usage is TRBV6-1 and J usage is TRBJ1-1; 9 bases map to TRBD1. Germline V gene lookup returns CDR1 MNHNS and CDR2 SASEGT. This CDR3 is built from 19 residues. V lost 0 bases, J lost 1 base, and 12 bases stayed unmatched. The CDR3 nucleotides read TGTGCCAGCAGTGAAGCGCTGCGAACAGGGGGCTATAGGAACACTGAAGCTTTCTTT. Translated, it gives CASSEALRTGGYRNTEAFF.

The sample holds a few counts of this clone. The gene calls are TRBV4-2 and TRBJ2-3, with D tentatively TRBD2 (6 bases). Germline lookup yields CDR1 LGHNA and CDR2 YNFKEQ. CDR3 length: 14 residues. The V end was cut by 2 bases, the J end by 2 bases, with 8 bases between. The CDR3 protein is CASSQRLDTDTQYF. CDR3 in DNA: TGTGCCAGCAGCCAAAGACTAGACACAGATACGCAGTATTTT.

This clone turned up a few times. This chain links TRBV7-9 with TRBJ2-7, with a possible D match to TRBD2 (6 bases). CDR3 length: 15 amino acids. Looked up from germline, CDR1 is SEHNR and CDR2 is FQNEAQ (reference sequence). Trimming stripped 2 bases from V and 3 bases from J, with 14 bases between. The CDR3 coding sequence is TGTGCCAGCAGCTTAACCGGGGGAATAGGCTACGAGCAGTACTTC. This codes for CASSLTGGIGYEQYF.

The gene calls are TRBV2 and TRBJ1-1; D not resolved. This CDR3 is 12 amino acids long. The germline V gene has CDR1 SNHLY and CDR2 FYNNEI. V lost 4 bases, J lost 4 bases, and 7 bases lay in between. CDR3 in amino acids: CASSAVVTEAFF. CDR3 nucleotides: TGTGCCAGCAGTGCAGTTGTCACTGAAGCTTTCTTT.

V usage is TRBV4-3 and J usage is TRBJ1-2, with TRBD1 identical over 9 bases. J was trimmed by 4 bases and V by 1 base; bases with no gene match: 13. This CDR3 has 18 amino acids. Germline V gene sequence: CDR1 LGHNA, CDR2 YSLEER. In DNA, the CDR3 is TGCGCCAGCAGCCAAGTTCCTGGTTTAGGGACAGGGACCTATGGCTACACCTTC. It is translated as CASSQVPGLGTGTYGYTF.

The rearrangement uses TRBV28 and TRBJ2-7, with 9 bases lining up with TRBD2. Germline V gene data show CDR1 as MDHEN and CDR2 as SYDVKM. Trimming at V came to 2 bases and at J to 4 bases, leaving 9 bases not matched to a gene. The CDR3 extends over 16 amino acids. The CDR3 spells CASSLAGGKYEYEQYF. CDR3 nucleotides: TGTGCCAGCAGTTTAGCGGGGGGGAAATATGAGTACGAGCAGTACTTC.

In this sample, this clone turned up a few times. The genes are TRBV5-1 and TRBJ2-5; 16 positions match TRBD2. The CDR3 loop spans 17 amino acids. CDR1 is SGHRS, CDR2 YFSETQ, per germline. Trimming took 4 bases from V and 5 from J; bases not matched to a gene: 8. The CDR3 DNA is TGCGCCAGCAGCCGAGGGACTAGCGGGAGGGCCGACGAGACCCAGTACTTC. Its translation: CASSRGTSGRADETQYF. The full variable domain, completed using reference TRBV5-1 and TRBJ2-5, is KAGVTQTPRYLIKTRGQQVTLSCSPISGHRSVSWYQQTPGQGLQFLFEYFSETQRNKGNFPGRFSGRQFSNSRSEMNVSTLELGDSALYLCASSRGTSGRADETQYFGPGTRLLVL.

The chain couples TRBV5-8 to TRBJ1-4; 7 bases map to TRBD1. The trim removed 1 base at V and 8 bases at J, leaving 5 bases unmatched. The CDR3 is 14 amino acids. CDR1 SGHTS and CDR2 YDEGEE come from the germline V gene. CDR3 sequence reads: CASSLTGAEEKLFF. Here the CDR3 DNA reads TGTGCCAGCAGCTTGACAGGGGCTGAGGAAAAACTGTTTTTT.

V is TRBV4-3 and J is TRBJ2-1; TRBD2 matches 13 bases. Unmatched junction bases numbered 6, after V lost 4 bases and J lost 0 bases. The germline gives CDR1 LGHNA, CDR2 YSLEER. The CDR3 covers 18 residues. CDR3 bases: TGCGCCAGCAGCCTCGGACTAGCGGGGGCCCTCTCCTACAATGAGCAGTTCTTC. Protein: CASSLGLAGALSYNEQFF.

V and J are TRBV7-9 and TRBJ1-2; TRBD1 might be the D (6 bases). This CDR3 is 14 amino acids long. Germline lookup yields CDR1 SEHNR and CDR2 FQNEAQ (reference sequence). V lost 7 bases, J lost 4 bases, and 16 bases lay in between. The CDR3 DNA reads TGTGCCAGCACCTTCGGGGGGCAAGTCTATGGCTACACCTTC. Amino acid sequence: CASTFGGQVYGYTF.

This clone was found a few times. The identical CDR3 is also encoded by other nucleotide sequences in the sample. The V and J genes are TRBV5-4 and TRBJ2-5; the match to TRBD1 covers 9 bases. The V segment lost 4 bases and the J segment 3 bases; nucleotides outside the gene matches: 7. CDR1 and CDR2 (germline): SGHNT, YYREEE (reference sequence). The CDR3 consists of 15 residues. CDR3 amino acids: CASSKGQGGKETQYF. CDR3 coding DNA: TGTGCCAGCAGCAAGGGACAGGGAGGCAAAGAGACCCAGTACTTC.

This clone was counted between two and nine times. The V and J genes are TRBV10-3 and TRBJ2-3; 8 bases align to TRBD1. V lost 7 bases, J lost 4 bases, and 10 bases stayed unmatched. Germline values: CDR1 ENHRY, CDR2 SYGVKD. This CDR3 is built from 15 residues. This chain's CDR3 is CAIKKTGDSADTQYF. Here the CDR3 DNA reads TGTGCCATCAAGAAGACAGGGGACAGTGCAGATACGCAGTATTTT.

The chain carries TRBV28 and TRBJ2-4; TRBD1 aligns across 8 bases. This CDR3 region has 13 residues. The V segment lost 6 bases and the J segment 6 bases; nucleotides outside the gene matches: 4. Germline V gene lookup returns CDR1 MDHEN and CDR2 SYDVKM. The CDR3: CASSRGQGNIQYF. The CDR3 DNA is TGTGCCAGCAGCCGAGGACAGGGAAACATTCAGTACTTC.

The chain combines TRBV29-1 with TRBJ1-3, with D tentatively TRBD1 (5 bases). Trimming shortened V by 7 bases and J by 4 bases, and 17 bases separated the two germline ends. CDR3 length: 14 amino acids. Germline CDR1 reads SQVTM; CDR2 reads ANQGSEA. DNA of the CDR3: TGCAGCGCACAACAGGCTGGTGCCGGAAACACCATATATTTT. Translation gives CSAQQAGAGNTIYF.

The DNA of the CDR3 is TGTGCCAGCAGCTTAGGGCGGAACTACGAGCAGTACTTC. Residues: CASSLGRNYEQYF. The rearrangement links TRBV7-8 to TRBJ2-7, with no clear D. The V and J ends lost 1 base and 3 bases respectively, with 7 bases between them. The CDR3 loop spans 13 amino acids. Per the germline V gene, CDR1 is SGHVS and CDR2 is FQNEAQ.

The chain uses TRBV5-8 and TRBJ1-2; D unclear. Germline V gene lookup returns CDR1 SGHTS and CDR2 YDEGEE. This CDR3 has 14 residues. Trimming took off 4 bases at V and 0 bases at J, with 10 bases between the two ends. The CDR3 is CASSLDGANYGYTF. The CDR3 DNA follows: TGTGCCAGCAGCCTAGACGGAGCTAACTATGGCTACACCTTC.

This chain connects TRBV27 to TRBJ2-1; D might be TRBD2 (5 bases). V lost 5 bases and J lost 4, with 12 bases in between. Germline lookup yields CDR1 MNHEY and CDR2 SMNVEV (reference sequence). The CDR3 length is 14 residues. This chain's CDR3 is CASSTRTQYNEQFF. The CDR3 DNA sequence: TGTGCCAGCAGTACAAGGACTCAGTACAATGAGCAGTTCTTC.

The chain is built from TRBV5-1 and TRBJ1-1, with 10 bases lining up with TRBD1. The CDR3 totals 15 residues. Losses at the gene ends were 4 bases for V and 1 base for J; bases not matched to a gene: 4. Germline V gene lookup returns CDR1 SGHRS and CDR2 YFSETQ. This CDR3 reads CASSGGTGANTEAFF. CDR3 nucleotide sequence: TGCGCCAGCAGCGGGGGGACAGGGGCGAACACTGAAGCTTTCTTT.

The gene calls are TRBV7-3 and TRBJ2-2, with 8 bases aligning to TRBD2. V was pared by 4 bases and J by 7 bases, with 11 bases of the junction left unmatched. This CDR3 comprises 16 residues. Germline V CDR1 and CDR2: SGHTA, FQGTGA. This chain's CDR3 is CASSSNPGLEGGELFF. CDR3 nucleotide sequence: TGTGCCAGCAGCTCCAATCCGGGACTAGAAGGCGGGGAGCTGTTTTTT. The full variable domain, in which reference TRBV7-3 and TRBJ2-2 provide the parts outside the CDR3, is GAGVSQTPSNKVTEKGKYVELRCDPISGHTALYWYRQSLGQGPEFLIYFQGTGAADDSGLPNDRFFAVRPEGSVSTLKIQRTERGDSAVYLCASSSNPGLEGGELFFGEGSRLTVL.

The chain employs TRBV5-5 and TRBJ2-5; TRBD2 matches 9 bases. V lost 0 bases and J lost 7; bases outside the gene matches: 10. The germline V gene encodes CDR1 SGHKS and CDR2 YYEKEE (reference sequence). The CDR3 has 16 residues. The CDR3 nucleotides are TGTGCCAGCAGCTTGGCGGGCGGCGGGGGGGGAGGGACCCAGTACTTC. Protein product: CASSLAGGGGGGTQYF.

The CDR3 DNA is TGTGCCAGCAGTGAACGAGGGGGTGGCTATGGCTACACCTTC. Encoded protein: CASSERGGGYGYTF. The rearrangement uses TRBV2 and TRBJ1-2, with a tentative D call TRBD1 (6 bases). V dropped 2 bases and J dropped 4 bases, with 11 bases sitting between them. Germline V gives CDR1 SNHLY, CDR2 FYNNEI. The CDR3 consists of 14 residues.

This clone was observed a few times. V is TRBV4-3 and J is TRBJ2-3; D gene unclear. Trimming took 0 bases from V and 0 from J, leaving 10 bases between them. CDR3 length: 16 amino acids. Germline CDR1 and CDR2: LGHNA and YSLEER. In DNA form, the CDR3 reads TGCGCCAGCAGCCAAGATACGGGTTTTAGCACAGATACGCAGTATTTT. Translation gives CASSQDTGFSTDTQYF.

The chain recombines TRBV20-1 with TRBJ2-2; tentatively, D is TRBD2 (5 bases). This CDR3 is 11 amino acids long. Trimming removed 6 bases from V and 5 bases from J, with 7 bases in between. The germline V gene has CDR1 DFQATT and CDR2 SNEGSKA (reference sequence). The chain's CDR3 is CSATGTGELFF. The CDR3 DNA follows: TGCAGTGCCACGGGAACCGGGGAGCTGTTTTTT.